What follows are 10 T cell receptor beta chains derived from one specimen sequenced in a study of cytomegalovirus exposure and HLA in healthy donors (dated by TCRdb to the late 2010s). Library construction relied on the immunoSEQ multiplex PCR assay. The multiplex PCR relied on a mix of 60 forward primers for TCR Vbeta segments and 13 reverse primers for TCR Jbeta segments. The clones in this table, taken by TCRdb from immuneACCESS, are in-frame only. Not every clone is retained; where verified, under half of the shortfall comes from an unresolved V gene, and the cause of the rest is unknown. Counted in this sample were 150,000 to 200,000 clones; around 75% of them appeared once. The ten most abundant clones make up approximately 1.8% of the sample. Sequencing was carried out using PBMCs. Receptors originate from a woman aged 25 to 45 in good health and CMV-seronegative.

This chain links TRBV30 with TRBJ1-1, with TRBD1 matching over 9 bases. CDR1 and CDR2 from the germline V gene are GTSNPN and SVGIG (reference sequence). This CDR3 is 12 amino acids long. V gave up 7 bases and J gave up 5 bases; unmatched junction bases: 5. The CDR3 nucleotides are TGTGCCTTACAGGGGGCGCGGACTGAAGCTTTCTTT. Translation gives CALQGARTEAFF.

This chain uses TRBV5-6 with TRBJ1-6; 8 bases are shared with TRBD1. This CDR3 is 16 amino acids long. CDR1 SGHDT and CDR2 YYEEEE come from the germline V gene. V lost 0 bases, J lost 10 bases, and 9 bases stayed unmatched. The CDR3 here is CASSLGTGRGNSPLHF. CDR3 sequence (DNA): TGTGCCAGCAGCTTGGGGACAGGGAGGGGAAACTCACCCCTCCACTTT.

V usage is TRBV27 and J usage is TRBJ2-1, with 9 bases identical to TRBD2. CDR1 and CDR2 (germline): MNHEY, SMNVEV (reference sequence). V dropped 6 bases and J dropped 3; count of bases not matched to a gene: 18. The CDR3 length is 19 residues. The CDR3 reads CASRHYGGRGGRVYNEQFF. The CDR3 coding sequence is TGTGCCAGCAGACATTACGGGGGGCGCGGCGGGAGGGTCTACAATGAGCAGTTCTTC.

This clone was picked up one time. The J gene is TRBJ2-1, the V gene TRBV7-9; D may be TRBD1 (6 bases). Germline V gives CDR1 SEHNR, CDR2 FQNEAQ (reference sequence). V lost 4 bases to trimming and J lost 5 bases, with 18 bases between them. This CDR3 has 16 amino acids. DNA of the CDR3: TGTGCCAGCAGCTGGAGACAGGTCAAACCCGACAATGAGCAGTTCTTC. Protein product: CASSWRQVKPDNEQFF.

The chain employs TRBV5-1 and TRBJ2-1; perhaps TRBD2 as D (5 bases). The germline V gene encodes CDR1 SGHRS and CDR2 YFSETQ. The germline V and J ends were trimmed by 1 base and 9 bases, with 8 bases remaining between them. CDR3 length: 12 amino acids. CDR3 sequence reads: CASSLQGSEQFF. The CDR3 bases are TGCGCCAGCAGCTTGCAAGGGAGTGAGCAGTTCTTC.

The chain employs TRBV2 and TRBJ1-6, with D possibly TRBD1 on 5 matching bases. This CDR3 spans 14 amino acids. The V gene's germline CDR1 is SNHLY and CDR2 FYNNEI. V was pared by 4 bases and J by 11 bases, with 15 bases between. CDR3 sequence reads: CASSGGTGPPPLHF. The CDR3 DNA reads as TGTGCCAGCAGTGGGGGTACAGGCCCCCCACCCCTCCACTTT.

This rearrangement joins TRBV5-1 to TRBJ2-3, with 9 bases aligning to TRBD2. Germline CDR1 is SGHRS and CDR2 is YFSETQ. V lost 4 bases and J lost 0; bases outside the gene matches: 6. This CDR3 is built from 16 residues. The CDR3 region is CASSPLTSGSTDTQYF. The CDR3 DNA reads as TGCGCCAGCAGCCCTCTGACTAGCGGTAGCACAGATACGCAGTATTTT. The whole variable domain, filled in from reference TRBV5-1 and TRBJ2-3, reads KAGVTQTPRYLIKTRGQQVTLSCSPISGHRSVSWYQQTPGQGLQFLFEYFSETQRNKGNFPGRFSGRQFSNSRSEMNVSTLELGDSALYLCASSPLTSGSTDTQYFGPGTRLTVL.

The chain carries TRBV6-1 and TRBJ2-2; D possibly corresponds to TRBD1 (5 bases). Germline values: CDR1 MNHNS, CDR2 SASEGT. CDR3 size: 13 residues. Trimming stripped 5 bases from V and 6 bases from J, with 10 bases between. CDR3 nucleotides: TGTGCCAGCAGTTCACTCAGGGCCGGGGAGCTGTTTTTT. This encodes CASSSLRAGELFF.

The chain links TRBV9 to TRBJ2-2; 9 nucleotides line up with TRBD2. The junction had 2 bases not matched to a gene; V was cut back by 0 bases and J by 5 bases. The CDR3 runs to 15 residues. Germline V gene data show CDR1 as SGDLS and CDR2 as YYNGEE. The chain's CDR3 is CASSVGSGSTGELFF. Here the CDR3 DNA reads TGTGCCAGCAGCGTAGGTAGCGGGAGTACCGGGGAGCTGTTTTTT.

The chain is built from TRBV5-1 and TRBJ2-5, with a weak D call TRBD1 (5 bases). The J call could be wrong; TRBJ2-7 is a better fit for the DNA end. Germline lookup yields CDR1 SGHRS and CDR2 YFSETQ. The CDR3 consists of 14 residues. DNA for the CDR3: TGCGCCAGCAGTATCGCTGGGGCCACCTACGAGCAGTACTTC. Encoded protein: CASSIAGATYEQYF.